The TCR beta chain described here comes from a study of OX40 agonist ivuxolimab in advanced cancers. Overall study results and limits: At doses 0.1 to 3.0 mg/kg, CD4+ and CD8+ clones expanded.

As regards this clone: Its antigen remains unidentified.

This table comes from immunoSEQ multiplex PCR, and its TCRdb copy is limited to in-frame clones, with some not included. The data contain 70,000 to 80,000 clones, roughly 77% of them singletons. The CDR3 is 13 amino acids. Germline CDR1 and CDR2: SGHRS and YFSETQ. V was trimmed by 4 bases and J by 3 bases, leaving 7 bases between them. The chain couples TRBV5-1 to TRBJ2-2; D gene uncertain. The input for sequencing was CD4+ or CD8+ T cells sorted from blood, taken in a trial of the OX40 agonist ivuxolimab. The origin of this receptor is an adult with an advanced solid tumor such as melanoma, head and neck, liver or kidney cancer. Here the CDR3 reads CASSVQDTGELFF. The CDR3 DNA reads TGCGCCAGCAGCGTTCAGGACACCGGGGAGCTGTTTTTT.